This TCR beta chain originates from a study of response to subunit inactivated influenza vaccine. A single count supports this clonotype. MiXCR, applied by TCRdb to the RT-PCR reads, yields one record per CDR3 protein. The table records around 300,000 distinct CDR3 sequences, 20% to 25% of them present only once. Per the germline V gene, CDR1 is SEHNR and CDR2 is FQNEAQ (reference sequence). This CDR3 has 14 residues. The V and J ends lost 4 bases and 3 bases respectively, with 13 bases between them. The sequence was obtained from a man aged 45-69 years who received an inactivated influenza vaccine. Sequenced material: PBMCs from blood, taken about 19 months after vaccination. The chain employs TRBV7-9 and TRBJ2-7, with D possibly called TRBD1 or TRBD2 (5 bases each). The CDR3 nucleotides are TGTGCCAGCAGCTCCCGGGACGAACTCTACGAGCAGTACTTC. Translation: CASSSRDELYEQYF.